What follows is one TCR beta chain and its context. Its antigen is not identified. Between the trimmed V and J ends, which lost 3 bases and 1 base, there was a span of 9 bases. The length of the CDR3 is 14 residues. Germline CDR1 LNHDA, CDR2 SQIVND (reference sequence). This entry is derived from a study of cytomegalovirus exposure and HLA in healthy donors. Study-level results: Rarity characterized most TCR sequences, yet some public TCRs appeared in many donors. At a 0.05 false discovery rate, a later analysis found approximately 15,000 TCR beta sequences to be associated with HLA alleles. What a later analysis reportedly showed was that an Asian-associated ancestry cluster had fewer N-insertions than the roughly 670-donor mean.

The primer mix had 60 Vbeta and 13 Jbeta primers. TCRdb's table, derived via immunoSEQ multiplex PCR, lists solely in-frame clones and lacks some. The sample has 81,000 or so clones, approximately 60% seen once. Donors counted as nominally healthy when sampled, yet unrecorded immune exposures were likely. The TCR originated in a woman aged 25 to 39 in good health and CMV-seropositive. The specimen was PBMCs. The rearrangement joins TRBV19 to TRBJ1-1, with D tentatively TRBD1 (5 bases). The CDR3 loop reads CASSMGLTNTEAFF. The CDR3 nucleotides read TGTGCCAGTAGTATGGGACTGACGAACACTGAAGCTTTCTTT.